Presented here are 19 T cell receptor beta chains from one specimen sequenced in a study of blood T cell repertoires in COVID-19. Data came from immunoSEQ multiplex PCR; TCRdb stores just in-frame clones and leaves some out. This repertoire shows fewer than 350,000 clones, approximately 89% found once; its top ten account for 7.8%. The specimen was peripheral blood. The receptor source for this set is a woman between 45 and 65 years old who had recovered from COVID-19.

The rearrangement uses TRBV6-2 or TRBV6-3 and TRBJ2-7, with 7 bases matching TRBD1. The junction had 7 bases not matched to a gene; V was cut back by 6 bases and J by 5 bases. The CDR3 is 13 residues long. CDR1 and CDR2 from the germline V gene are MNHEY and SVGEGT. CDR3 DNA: TGTGCCAGCAGCCCCGACAGGGTCCACGAGCAGTACTTC. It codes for CASSPDRVHEQYF.

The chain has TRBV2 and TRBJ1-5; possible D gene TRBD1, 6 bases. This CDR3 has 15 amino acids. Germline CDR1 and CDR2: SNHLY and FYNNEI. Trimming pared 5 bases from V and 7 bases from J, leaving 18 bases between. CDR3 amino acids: CASSSSGGAYQPQHF. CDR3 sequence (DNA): TGTGCCAGCAGTAGTAGTGGGGGCGCTTACCAGCCCCAGCATTTT.

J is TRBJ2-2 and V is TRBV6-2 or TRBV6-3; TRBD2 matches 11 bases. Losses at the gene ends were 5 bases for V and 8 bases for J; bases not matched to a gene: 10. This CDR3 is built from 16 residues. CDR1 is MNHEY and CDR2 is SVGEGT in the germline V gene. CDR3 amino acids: CASSTPTTSGVGELFF. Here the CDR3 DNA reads TGTGCCAGCAGTACCCCCACGACTAGCGGGGTAGGGGAGCTGTTTTTT.

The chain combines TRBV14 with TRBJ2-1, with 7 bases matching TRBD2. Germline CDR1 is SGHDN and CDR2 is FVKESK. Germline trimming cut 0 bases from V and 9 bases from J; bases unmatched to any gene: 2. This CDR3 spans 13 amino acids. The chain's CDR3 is CASSQDAGAEQFF. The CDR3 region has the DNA TGTGCCAGCAGCCAAGATGCGGGAGCTGAGCAGTTCTTC.

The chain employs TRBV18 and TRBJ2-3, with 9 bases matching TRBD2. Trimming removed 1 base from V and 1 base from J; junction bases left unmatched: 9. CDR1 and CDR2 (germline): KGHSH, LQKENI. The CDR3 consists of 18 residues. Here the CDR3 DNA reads TGTGCCAGCTCACCACTTTTAGCGGGGGCCCGGGGCACAGATACGCAGTATTTT. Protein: CASSPLLAGARGTDTQYF.

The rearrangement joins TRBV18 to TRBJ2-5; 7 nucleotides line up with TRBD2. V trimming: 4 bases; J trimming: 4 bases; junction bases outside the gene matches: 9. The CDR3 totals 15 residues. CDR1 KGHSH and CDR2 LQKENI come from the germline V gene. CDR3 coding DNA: TGTGCCAGCTCACTATTCGGGGGGTTTGGAGAGACCCAGTACTTC. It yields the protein CASSLFGGFGETQYF.

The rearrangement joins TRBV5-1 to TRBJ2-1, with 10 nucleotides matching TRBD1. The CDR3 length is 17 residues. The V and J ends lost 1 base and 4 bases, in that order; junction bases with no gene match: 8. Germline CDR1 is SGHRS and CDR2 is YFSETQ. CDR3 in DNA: TGCGCCAGCAGCTTGTTGGGACAGGGGTTCGGATACAATGAGCAGTTCTTC. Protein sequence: CASSLLGQGFGYNEQFF.

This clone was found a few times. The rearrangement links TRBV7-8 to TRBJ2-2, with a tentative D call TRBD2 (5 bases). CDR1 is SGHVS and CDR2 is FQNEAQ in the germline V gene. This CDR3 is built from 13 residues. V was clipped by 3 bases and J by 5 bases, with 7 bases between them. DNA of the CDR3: TGTGCCAGCAGCTTTAGGAGGACCGGGGAGCTGTTTTTT. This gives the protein CASSFRRTGELFF.

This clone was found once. The CDR3 loop reads CASSGWTGTDTGELFF. In nucleotides, the CDR3 is TGCGCCAGCAGCGGATGGACAGGGACGGACACCGGGGAGCTGTTTTTT. The chain recombines TRBV4-3 with TRBJ2-2; 8 bases match TRBD1. CDR3 length: 16 amino acids. V lost 5 bases and J lost 3; bases outside the gene matches: 8. CDR1 and CDR2 (germline): LGHNA, YSLEER.

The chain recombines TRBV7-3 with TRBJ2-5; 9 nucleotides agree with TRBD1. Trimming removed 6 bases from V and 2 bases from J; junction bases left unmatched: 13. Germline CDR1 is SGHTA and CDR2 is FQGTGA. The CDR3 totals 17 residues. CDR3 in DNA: TGTGCCAGCAGTAGACAGGGGGGCGGACTTTCTCAAGAGACCCAGTACTTC. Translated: CASSRQGGGLSQETQYF.

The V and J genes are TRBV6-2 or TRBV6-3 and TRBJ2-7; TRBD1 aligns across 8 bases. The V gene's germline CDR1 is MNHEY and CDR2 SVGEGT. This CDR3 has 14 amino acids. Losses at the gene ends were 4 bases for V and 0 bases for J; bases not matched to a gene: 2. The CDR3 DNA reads TGTGCCAGCAGTTGGACAGGGAGCTCCTACGAGCAGTACTTC. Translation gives CASSWTGSSYEQYF.

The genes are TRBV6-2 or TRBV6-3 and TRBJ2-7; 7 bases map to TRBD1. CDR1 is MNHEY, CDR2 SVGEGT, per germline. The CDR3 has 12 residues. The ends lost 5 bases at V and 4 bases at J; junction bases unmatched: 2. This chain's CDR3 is CASSRGQYEQYF. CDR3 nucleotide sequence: TGTGCCAGCAGTAGGGGACAGTACGAGCAGTACTTC.

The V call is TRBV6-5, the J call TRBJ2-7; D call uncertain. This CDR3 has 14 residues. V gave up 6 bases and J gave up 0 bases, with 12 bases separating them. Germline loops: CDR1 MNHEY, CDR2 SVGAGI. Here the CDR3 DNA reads TGTGCCAGCAGGTGGGCAGGCGACTCCTACGAGCAGTACTTC. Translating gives CASRWAGDSYEQYF.

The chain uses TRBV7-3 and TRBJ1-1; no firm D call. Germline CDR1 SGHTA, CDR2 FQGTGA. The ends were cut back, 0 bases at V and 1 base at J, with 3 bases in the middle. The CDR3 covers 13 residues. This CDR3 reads CASSLTRNTEAFF. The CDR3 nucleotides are TGTGCCAGCAGCTTAACCAGGAACACTGAAGCTTTCTTT.

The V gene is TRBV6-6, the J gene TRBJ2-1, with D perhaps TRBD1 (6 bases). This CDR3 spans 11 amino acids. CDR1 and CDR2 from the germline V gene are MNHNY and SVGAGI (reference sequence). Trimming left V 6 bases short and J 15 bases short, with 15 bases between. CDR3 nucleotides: TGTGCCAGCAGACAAACAGGGTTTCCGTTCTTC. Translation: CASRQTGFPFF.

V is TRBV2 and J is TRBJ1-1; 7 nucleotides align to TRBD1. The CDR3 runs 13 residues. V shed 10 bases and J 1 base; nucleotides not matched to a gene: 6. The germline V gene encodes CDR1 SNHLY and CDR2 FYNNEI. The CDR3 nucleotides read TGTGCCACCTCGGGACAGCCGAACACTGAAGCTTTCTTT. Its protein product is CATSGQPNTEAFF.

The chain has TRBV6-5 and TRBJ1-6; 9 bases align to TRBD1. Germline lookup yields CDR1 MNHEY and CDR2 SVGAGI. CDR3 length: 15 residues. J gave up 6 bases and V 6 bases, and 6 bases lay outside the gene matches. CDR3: CASSRTGVFNSPLHF. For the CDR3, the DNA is TGTGCCAGCAGCAGGACAGGGGTTTTTAATTCACCCCTCCACTTT.

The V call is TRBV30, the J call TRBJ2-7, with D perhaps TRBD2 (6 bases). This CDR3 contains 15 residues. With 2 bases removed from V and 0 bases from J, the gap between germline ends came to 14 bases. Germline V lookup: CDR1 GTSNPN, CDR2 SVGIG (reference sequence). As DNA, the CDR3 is TGTGCCTGGAGTACCGGGGGAACTAGCTCCTACGAGCAGTACTTC. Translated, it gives CAWSTGGTSSYEQYF.

The CDR3 DNA reads as TGTGCCAGCAGCTTTCCGGGAGAGACCCAGTACTTC. Its protein is CASSFPGETQYF. The chain is built from TRBV7-3 and TRBJ2-5, with unresolved D. Between the trimmed V and J ends, which lost 3 bases and 4 bases, there was a span of 6 bases. Germline CDR1 and CDR2: SGHTA and FQGTGA. There are 12 residues in the CDR3.